This T cell receptor beta chain was found in a study of early T cells in non-severe SARS-CoV-2 infection. TCRdb used MiXCR to reprocess the 5' RACE reads, holding one entry per CDR3 protein. The sample has around 57,000 distinct CDR3 sequences, approximately 13% seen once. Germline loops: CDR1 SGHRS, CDR2 YFSETQ. This CDR3 contains 15 residues. V was shortened by 0 bases and J by 3 bases, with 10 bases between the two germline ends. In this sample, this clonotype turned up many times. The clonotype was recovered from an adult who was a healthcare worker with PCR-confirmed SARS-CoV-2 infection or an uninfected control (not recorded which). This chain links TRBV5-1 with TRBJ2-1; no firm D call. The sample taken for sequencing was whole blood. CDR3 sequence: CASSLAGEFYNEQFF. The CDR3 coding sequence is TGCGCCAGCAGCTTGGCTGGGGAATTCTACAATGAGCAGTTCTTC.